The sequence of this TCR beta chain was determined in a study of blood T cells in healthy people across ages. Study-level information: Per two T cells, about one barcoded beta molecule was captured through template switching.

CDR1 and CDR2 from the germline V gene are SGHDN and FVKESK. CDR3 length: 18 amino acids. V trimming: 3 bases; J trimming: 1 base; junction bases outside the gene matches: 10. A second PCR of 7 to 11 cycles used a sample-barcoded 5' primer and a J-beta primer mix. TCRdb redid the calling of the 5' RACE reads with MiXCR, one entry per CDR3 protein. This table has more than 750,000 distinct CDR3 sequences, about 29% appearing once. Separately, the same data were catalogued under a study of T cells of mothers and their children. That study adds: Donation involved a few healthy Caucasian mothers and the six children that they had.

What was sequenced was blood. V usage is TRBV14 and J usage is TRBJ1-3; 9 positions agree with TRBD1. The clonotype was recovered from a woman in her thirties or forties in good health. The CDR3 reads CASSQHGQGRTSGNTIYF. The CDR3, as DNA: TGTGCCAGCAGCCAGCACGGACAGGGGCGGACATCTGGAAACACCATATATTTT. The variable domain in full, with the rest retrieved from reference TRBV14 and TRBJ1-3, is EAGVTQFPSHSVIEKGQTVTLRCDPISGHDNLYWYRRVMGKEIKFLLHFVKESKQDESGMPNNRFLAERTGGTYSTLKVQPAELEDSGVYFCASSQHGQGRTSGNTIYFGEGSWLTVV.